Here is one T cell receptor beta chain with its context. The antigen is not known. The record originates from a study of shared clonotypes between healthy human individuals. The study, taken as a whole, reports: Represented genetic and exposure-history diversity was restricted by having few donors.

Per the authors' pipeline: ImmunoSEQ only sent back junction sequences with no quality scores, so filtering was done differently. The table came from immunoSEQ multiplex PCR; TCRdb's copy has only in-frame clones and leaves some out. From that table come the V and J calls and clone size; the DNA was used to work out D and trimming. Of some 530,000 clones listed, about 85% were seen once; the top ten hold about an eighth. Unsorted material relied on approximately 89 million PBMCs as the source of genomic DNA. CDR3 length: 15 amino acids. V shed 5 bases, J shed 6 bases, and the junction held 10 bases outside the gene matches. The germline CDR1 and CDR2 sequences are SGHTA and FQGNSA.

The genes are TRBV7-2 and TRBJ2-3; 8 positions match TRBD1. The clonotype originates from a woman between 35 and 50 years old in good health. Some clones in this sample may be carry-over from other donors' samples. The sequencing input was PBMCs. The CDR3, as DNA: TGTGCCAGCAGCCGGCGGACAGGGCAGGCCGATACGCAGTATTTT. Translated, it gives CASSRRTGQADTQYF.